This T cell receptor (beta chain) was identified in a study of blood T cell repertoires in COVID-19. Sequencing was performed with immunoSEQ multiplex PCR; in TCRdb, only in-frame clones are kept and a portion is missing. The table lists about 56,000 clones, more than 70% of them singletons. Germline loops: CDR1 MRHNA, CDR2 SNTAGT. The CDR3 extends over 17 amino acids. Trimming removed 3 bases from V and 1 base from J; junction bases left unmatched: 6. The source is a human donor in a cohort sampled during active COVID-19. J is TRBJ2-3 and V is TRBV6-4; 11 bases match TRBD2. Sequenced input: peripheral blood. The CDR3 DNA sequence: TGTGCCAGCAGTGATTCACCGACTAGCGGGGGCACAGATACGCAGTATTTT. Protein product: CASSDSPTSGGTDTQYF.